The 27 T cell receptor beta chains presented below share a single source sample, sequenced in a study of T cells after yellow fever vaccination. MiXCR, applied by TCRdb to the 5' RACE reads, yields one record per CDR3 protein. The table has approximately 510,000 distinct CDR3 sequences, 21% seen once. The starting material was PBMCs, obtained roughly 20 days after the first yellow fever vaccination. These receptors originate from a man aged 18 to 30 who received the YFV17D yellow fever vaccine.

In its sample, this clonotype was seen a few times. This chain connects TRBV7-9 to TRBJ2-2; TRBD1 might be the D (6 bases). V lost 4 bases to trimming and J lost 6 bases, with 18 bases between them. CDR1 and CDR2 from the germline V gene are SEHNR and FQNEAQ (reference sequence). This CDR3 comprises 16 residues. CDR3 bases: TGTGCCAGCAGCTACCGGCCGCCAGGGGTGTCCGGGGAGCTGTTTTTT. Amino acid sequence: CASSYRPPGVSGELFF.

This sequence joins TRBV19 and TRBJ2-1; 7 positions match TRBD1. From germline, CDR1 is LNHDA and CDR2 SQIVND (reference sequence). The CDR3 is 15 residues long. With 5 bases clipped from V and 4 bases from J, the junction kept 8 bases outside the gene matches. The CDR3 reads CASSSWTGPYNEQFF. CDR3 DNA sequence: TGTGCCAGTAGTTCCTGGACAGGTCCTTACAATGAGCAGTTCTTC.

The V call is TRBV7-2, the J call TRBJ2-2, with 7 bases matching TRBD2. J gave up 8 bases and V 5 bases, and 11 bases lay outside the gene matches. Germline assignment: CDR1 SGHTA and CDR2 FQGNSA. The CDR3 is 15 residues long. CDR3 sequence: CASSPVPGGGGELFF. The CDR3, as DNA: TGTGCCAGCAGCCCGGTTCCGGGGGGAGGTGGGGAGCTGTTTTTT.

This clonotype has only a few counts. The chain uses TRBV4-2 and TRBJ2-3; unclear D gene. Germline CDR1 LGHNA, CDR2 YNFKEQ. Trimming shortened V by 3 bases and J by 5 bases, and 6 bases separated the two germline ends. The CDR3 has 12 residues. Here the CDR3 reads CASSHSGDTQYF. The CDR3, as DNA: TGTGCCAGCAGCCATAGTGGAGATACGCAGTATTTT.

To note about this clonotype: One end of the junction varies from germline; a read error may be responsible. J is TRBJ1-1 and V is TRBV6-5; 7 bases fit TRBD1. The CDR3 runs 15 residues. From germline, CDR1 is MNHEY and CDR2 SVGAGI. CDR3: CASSYYRQGITEAFF. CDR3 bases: TGTGCCAGCAGCTACTATAGACAGGGAATAACTGAAGCTTTCTTT.

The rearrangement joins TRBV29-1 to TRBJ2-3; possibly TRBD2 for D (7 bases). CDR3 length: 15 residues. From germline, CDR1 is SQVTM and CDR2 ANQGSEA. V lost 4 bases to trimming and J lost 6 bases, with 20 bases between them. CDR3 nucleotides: TGCAGCGTTGTCCCCGCGGGGGCAATTTCGGATACGCAGTATTTT. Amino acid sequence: CSVVPAGAISDTQYF.

The CDR3 coding sequence is TGTGCCAGCAGTTGGGACAGGCCCAACTCTGGGGCCAACGTCCTGACTTTC. This sequence encodes CASSWDRPNSGANVLTF. The genes are TRBV6-2 or TRBV6-3 and TRBJ2-6; 8 nucleotides line up with TRBD1. The V segment lost 4 bases and the J segment 0 bases; nucleotides outside the gene matches: 5. The CDR3 contains 17 residues. Germline assignment: CDR1 MNHEY and CDR2 SVGEGT.

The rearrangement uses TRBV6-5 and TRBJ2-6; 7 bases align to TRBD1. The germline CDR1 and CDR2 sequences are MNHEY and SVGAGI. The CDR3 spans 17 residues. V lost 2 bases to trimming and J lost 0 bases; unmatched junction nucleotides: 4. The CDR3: CASSYGQATSGANVLTF. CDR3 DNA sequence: TGTGCCAGCAGTTACGGACAGGCGACCTCTGGGGCCAACGTCCTGACTTTC.

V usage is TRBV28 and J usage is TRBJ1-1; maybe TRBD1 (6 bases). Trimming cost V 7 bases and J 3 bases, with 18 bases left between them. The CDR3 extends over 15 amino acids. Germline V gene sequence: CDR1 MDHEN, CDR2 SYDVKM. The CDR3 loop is CASKGETRGDTEAFF. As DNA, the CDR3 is TGTGCCAGCAAGGGGGAAACGAGGGGCGACACTGAAGCTTTCTTT.

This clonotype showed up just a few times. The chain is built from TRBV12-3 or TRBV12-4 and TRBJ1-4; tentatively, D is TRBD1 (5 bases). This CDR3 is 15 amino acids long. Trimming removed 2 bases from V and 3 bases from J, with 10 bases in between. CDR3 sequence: CASSLRQGSNEKLFF. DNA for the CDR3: TGTGCCAGCAGTTTACGGCAGGGTTCTAATGAAAAACTGTTTTTT.

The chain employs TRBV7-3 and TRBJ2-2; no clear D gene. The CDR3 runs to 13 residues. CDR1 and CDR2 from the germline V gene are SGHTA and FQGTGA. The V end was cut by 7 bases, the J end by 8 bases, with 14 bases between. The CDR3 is CASTPGPNGELFF. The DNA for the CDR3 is TGTGCCAGCACCCCGGGTCCGAATGGGGAGCTGTTTTTT.

CDR3 loop: CASSPRADITINYGYTF. The DNA for the CDR3 is TGTGCCAGCAGCCCTAGGGCGGACATAACCATTAACTATGGCTACACCTTC. V is TRBV12-3 or TRBV12-4 and J is TRBJ1-2; possibly TRBD1 for D (5 bases). The CDR3 consists of 17 residues. V dropped 6 bases and J dropped 1 base, with 21 bases sitting between them.

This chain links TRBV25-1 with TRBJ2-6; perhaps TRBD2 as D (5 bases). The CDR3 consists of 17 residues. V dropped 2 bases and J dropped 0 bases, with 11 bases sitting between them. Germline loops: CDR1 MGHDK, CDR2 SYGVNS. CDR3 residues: CASSEPGLTSGANVLTF. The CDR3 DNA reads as TGTGCCAGCAGTGAACCCGGACTGACCTCTGGGGCCAACGTCCTGACTTTC.

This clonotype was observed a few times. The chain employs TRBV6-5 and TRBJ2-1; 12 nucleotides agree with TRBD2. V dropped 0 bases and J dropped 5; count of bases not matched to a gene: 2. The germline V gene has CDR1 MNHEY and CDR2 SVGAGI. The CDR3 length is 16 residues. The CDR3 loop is CASSYSLAGGHNEQFF. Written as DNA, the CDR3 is TGTGCCAGCAGTTACTCACTAGCGGGGGGCCACAATGAGCAGTTCTTC.

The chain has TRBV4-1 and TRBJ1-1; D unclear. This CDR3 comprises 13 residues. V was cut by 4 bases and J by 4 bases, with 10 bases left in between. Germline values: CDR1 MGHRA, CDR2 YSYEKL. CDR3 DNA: TGCGCCAGCAGCCCCCTCTGGGGCACTGAAGCTTTCTTT. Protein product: CASSPLWGTEAFF.

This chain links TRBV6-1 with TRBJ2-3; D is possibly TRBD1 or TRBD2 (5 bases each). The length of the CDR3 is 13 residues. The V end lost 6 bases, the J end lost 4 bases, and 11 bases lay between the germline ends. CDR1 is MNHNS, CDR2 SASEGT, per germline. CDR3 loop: CASSRDPADTQYF. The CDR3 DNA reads TGTGCCAGCAGCCGGGACCCGGCAGATACGCAGTATTTT.

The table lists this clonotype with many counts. CDR3 in amino acids: CASSAGQSYGYTF. The CDR3 nucleotides read TGCGCCAGCAGCGCCGGACAGAGCTATGGCTACACCTTC. The chain joins TRBV5-1 to TRBJ1-2; TRBD1 might be the D (6 bases). Germline loops: CDR1 SGHRS, CDR2 YFSETQ. Deletions cut 4 bases from V and 4 bases from J, with 11 bases between. The CDR3 consists of 13 residues.

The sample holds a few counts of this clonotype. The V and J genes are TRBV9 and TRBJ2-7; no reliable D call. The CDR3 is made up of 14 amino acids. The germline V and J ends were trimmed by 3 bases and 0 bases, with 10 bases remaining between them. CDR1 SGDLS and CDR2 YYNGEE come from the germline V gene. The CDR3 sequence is CASSAHEYSYEQYF. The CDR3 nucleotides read TGTGCCAGCAGCGCTCACGAGTACTCCTACGAGCAGTACTTC.

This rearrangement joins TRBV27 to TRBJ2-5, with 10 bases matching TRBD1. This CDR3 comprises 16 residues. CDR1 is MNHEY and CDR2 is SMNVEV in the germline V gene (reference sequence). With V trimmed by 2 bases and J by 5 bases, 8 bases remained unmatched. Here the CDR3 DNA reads TGTGCCAGCAGTTTAGACGGGACAGGGGCTGGGGAGACCCAGTACTTC. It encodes CASSLDGTGAGETQYF.

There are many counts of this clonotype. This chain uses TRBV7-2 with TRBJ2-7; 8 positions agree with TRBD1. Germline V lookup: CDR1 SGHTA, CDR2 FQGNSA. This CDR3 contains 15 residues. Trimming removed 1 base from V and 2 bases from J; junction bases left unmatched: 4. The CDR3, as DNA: TGTGCCAGCAGCTTAGTCGGGACAGGCCCCTACGAGCAGTACTTC. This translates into CASSLVGTGPYEQYF.

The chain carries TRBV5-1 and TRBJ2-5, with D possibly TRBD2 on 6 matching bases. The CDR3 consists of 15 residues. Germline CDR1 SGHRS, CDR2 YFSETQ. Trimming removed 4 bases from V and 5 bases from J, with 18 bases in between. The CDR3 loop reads CASSDSAGPLETQYF. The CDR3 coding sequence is TGCGCCAGCAGCGATTCGGCGGGGCCCTTGGAGACCCAGTACTTC.

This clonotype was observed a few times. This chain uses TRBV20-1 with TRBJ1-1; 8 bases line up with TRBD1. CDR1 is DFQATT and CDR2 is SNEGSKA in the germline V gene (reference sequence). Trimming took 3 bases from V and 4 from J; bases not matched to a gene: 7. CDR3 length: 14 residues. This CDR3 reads CSASPPTGATEAFF. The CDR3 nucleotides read TGCAGTGCTAGTCCCCCGACAGGGGCCACTGAAGCTTTCTTT.

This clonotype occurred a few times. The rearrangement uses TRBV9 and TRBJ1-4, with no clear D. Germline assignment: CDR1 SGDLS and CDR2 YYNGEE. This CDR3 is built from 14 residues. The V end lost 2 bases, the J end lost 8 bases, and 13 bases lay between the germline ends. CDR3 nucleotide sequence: TGTGCCAGCAGCGTCGGCCGCGGGTGGGAAAAACTGTTTTTT. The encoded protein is CASSVGRGWEKLFF.

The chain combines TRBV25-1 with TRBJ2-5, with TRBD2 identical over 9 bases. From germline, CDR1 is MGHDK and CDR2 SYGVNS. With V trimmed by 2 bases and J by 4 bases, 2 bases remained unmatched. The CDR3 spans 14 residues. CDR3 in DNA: TGTGCCAGCAGTGAACGAGCGGGGGGAGAGACCCAGTACTTC. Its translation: CASSERAGGETQYF.

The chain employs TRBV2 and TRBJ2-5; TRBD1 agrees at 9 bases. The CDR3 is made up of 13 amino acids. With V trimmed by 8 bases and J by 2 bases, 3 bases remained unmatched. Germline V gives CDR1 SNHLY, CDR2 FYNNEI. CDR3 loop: CASGGTGQETQYF. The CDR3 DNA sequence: TGTGCCAGCGGTGGGACAGGGCAAGAGACCCAGTACTTC.

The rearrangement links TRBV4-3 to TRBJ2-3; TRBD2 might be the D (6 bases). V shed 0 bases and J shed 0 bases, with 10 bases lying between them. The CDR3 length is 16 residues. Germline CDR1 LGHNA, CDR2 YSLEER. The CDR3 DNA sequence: TGCGCCAGCAGCCAAGATGGGAGGTTGAGCACAGATACGCAGTATTTT. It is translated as CASSQDGRLSTDTQYF.

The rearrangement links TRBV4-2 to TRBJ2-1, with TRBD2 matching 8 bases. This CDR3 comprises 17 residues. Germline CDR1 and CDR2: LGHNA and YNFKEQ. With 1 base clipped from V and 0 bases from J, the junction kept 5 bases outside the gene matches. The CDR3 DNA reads TGTGCCAGCAGCCAAGCCGGGGGGGCCAGCTCCTACAATGAGCAGTTCTTC. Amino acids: CASSQAGGASSYNEQFF.